This T cell receptor (beta chain) was identified in a study of shared clonotypes between healthy human individuals. Germline lookup yields CDR1 SQVTM and CDR2 ANQGSEA. Losses at the gene ends were 4 bases for V and 4 bases for J; bases not matched to a gene: 6. CDR3 size: 14 residues. Several immunoSEQ plates received, in even portions, the genomic DNA of each subset. Produced via immunoSEQ multiplex PCR; TCRdb's table is partial and in-frame only. This sample has around 1.1 million clones, with 78% found just once. The sample consisted of memory CD4+ T cells from PBMCs. The subset was: CD45RA-negative fraction. The genes are TRBV29-1 and TRBJ2-1, with 8 positions matching TRBD1. The TCR was taken from a man younger than 35 in good health. Some clones in this sample may be carry-over from other donors' samples. CDR3 sequence (DNA): TGCAGCGTTGCTATAGGACAGGGTTACAATGAGCAGTTCTTC. This gives the protein CSVAIGQGYNEQFF.